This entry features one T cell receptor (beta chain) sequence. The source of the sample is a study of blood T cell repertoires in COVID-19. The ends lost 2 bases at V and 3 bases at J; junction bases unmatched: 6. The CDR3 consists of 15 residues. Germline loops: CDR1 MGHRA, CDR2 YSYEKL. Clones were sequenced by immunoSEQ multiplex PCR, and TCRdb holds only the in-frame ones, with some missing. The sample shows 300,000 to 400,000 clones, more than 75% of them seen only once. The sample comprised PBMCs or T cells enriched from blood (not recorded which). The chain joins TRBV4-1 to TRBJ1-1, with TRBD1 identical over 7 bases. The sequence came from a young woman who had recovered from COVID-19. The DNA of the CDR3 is TGCGCCAGCAGCCAATTACAGGGGTTCTACACTGAAGCTTTCTTT. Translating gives CASSQLQGFYTEAFF.